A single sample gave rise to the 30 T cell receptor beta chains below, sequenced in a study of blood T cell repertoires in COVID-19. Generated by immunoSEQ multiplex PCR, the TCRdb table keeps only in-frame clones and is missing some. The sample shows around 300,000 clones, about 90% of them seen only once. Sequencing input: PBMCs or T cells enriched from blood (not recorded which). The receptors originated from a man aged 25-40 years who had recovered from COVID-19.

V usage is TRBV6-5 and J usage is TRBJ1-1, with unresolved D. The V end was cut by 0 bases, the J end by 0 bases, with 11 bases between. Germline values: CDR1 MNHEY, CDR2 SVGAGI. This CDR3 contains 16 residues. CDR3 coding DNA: TGTGCCAGCAGTTACTCTCTCAGGAGGTTGAACACTGAAGCTTTCTTT. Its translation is CASSYSLRRLNTEAFF.

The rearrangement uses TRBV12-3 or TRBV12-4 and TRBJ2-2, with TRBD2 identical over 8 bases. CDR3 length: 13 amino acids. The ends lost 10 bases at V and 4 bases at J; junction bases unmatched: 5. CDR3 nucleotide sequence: TGTGCCAACCAGGGACTAGTCACCGGGGAGCTGTTTTTT. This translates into CANQGLVTGELFF.

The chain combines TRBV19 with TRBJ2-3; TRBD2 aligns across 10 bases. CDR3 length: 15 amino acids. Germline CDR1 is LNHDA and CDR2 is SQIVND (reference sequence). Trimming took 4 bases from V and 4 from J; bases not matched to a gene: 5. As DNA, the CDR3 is TGTGCCAGTAGTAGACTAGCGGGCAGTCCAGATACGCAGTATTTT. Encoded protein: CASSRLAGSPDTQYF.

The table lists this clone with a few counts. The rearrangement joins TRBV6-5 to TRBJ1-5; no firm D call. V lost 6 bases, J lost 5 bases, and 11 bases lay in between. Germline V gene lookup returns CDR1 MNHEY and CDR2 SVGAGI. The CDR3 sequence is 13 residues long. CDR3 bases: TGTGCCAGCAGCCCGAGTTTCGATCAGCCCCAGCATTTT. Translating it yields CASSPSFDQPQHF.

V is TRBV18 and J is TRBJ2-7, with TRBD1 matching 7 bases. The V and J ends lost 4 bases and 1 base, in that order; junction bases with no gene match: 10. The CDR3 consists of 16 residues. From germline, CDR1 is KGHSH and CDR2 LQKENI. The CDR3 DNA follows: TGTGCCAGCTCACAGAAACAGGGGAGTAGTTCCTACGAGCAGTACTTC. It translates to CASSQKQGSSSYEQYF.

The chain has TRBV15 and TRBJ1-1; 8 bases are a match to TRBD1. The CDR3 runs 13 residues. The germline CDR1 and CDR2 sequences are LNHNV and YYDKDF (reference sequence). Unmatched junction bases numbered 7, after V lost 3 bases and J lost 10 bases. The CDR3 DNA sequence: TGTGCCACCAGCAGGGACCGACAGGGGTTAGCTTTCTTT. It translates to CATSRDRQGLAFF.

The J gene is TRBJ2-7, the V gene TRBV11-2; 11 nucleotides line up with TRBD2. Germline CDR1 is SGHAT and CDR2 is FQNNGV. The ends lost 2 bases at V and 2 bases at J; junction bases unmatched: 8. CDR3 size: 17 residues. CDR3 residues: CASSLFGTSGSTYEQYF. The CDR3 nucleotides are TGTGCCAGCAGCTTATTTGGGACTAGCGGATCCACCTACGAGCAGTACTTC.

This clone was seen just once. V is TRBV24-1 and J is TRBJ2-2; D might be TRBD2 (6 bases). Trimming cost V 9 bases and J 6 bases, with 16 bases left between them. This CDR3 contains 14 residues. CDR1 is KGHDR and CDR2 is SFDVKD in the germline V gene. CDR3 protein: CATSRQGGAGELFF. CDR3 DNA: TGTGCCACCTCCCGGCAGGGAGGCGCCGGGGAGCTGTTTTTT.

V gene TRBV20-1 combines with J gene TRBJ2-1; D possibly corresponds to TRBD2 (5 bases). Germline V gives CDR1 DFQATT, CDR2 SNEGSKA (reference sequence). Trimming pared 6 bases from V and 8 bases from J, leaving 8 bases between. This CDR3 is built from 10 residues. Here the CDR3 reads CSARRDEQFF. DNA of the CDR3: TGCAGTGCCCGGCGGGATGAGCAGTTCTTC.

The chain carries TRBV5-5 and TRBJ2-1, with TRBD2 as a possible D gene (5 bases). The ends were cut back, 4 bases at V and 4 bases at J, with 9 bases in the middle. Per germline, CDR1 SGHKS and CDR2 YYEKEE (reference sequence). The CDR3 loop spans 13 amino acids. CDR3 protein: CASSPEGYNEQFF. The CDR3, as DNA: TGTGCCAGCAGCCCCGAGGGTTACAATGAGCAGTTCTTC.

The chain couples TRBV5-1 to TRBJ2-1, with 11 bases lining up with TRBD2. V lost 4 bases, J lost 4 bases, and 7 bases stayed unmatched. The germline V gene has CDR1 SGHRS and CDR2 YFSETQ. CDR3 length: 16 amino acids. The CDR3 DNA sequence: TGCGCCAGCAGCGCAACCGGGACTAGCGGTTACAATGAGCAGTTCTTC. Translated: CASSATGTSGYNEQFF.

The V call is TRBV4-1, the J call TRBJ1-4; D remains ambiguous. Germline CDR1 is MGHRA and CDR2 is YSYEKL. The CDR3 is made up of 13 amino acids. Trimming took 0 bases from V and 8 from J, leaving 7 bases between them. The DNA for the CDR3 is TGCGCCAGCAGCCAAGATACCGAGGAAAAACTGTTTTTT. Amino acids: CASSQDTEEKLFF.

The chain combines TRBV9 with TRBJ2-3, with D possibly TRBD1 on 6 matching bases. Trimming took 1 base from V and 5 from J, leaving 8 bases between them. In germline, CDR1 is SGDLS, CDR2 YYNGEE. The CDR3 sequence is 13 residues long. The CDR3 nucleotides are TGTGCCAGCAGCGTAAAGGACAGAGATACGCAGTATTTT. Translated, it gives CASSVKDRDTQYF.

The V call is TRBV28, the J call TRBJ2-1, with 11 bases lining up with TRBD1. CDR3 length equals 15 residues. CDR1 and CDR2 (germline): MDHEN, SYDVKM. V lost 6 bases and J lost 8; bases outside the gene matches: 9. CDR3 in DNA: TGTGCCAGCAGCCCCGGGACAGGGGGTTGGGATGAGCAGTTCTTC. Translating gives CASSPGTGGWDEQFF.

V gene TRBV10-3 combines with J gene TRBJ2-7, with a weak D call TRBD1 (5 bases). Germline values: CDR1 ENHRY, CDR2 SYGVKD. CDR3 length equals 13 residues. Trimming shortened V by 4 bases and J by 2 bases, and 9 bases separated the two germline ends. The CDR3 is CAISGGRAYEQYF. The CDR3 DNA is TGTGCCATCAGTGGGGGCAGGGCCTACGAGCAGTACTTC.

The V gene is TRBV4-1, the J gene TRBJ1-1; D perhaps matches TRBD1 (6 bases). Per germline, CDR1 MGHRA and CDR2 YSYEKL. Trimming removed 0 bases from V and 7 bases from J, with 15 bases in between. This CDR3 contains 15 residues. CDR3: CASSQDRNRDSEAFF. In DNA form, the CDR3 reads TGCGCCAGCAGCCAAGATCGGAACAGGGATAGTGAAGCTTTCTTT.

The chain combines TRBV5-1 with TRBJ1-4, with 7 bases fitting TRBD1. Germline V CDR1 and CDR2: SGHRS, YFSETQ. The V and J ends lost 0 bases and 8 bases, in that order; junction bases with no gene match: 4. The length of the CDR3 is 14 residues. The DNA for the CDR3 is TGCGCCAGCAGCTTGGGACAGGGCTGGGAAAAACTGTTTTTT. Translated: CASSLGQGWEKLFF.

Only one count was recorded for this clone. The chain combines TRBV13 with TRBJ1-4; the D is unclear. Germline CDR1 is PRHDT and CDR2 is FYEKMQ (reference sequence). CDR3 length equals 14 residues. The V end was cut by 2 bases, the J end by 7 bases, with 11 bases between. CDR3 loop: CASSLRGYREKLFF. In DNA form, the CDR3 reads TGTGCCAGCAGCTTAAGAGGGTATCGTGAAAAACTGTTTTTT.

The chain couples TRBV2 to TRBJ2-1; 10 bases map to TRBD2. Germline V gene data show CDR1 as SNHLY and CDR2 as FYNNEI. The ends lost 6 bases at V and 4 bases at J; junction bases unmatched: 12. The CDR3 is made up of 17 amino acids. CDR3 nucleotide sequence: TGTGCCAGCAGCCTTAGCGGGGGGAACGGAGGATACAATGAGCAGTTCTTC. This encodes CASSLSGGNGGYNEQFF.

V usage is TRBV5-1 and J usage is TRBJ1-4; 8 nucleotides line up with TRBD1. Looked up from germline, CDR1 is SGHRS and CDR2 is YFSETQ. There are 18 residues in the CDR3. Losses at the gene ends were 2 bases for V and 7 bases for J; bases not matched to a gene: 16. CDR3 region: CASSFSPTPGGIGEKLFF. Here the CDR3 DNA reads TGCGCCAGCAGCTTTAGCCCGACGCCAGGGGGCATTGGTGAAAAACTGTTTTTT.

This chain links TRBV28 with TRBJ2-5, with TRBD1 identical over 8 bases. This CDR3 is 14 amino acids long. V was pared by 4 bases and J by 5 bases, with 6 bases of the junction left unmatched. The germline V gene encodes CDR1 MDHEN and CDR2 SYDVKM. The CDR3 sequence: CASSWRTGRETQYF. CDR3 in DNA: TGTGCCAGCAGTTGGAGGACAGGGAGGGAGACCCAGTACTTC.

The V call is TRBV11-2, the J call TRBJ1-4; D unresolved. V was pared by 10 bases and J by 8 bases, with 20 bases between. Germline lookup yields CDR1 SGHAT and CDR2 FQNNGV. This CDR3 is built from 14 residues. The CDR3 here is CATAEQPLWEKLFF. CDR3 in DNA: TGTGCCACCGCTGAACAGCCGTTATGGGAAAAACTGTTTTTT.

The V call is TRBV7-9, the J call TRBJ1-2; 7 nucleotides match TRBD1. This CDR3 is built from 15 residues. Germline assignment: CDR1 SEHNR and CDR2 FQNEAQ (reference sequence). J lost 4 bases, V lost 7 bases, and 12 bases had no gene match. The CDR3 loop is CASTQTRQGSYGYTF. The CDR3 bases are TGTGCCAGCACCCAGACCCGACAGGGCAGCTATGGCTACACCTTC.

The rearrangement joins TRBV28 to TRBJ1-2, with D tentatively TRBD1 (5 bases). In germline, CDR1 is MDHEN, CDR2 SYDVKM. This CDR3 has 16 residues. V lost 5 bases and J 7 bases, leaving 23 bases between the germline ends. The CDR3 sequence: CASSTGGLLRDGGYTF. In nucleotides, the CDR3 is TGTGCCAGCAGTACCGGGGGGTTATTGAGGGATGGTGGCTACACCTTC.

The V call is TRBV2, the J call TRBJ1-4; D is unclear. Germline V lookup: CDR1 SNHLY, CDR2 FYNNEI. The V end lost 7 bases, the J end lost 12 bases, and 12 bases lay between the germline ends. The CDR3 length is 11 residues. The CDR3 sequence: CASKYHGELFF. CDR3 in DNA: TGTGCCAGCAAGTACCACGGGGAACTGTTTTTT.

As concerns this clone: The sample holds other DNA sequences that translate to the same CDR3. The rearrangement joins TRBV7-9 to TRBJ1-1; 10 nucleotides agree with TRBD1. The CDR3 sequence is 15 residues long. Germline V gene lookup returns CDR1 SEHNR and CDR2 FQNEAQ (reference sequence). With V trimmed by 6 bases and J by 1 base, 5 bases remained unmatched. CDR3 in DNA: TGTGCCAGCAGGTCCGGACAGGGGGGGAACACTGAAGCTTTCTTT. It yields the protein CASRSGQGGNTEAFF.

The CDR3 region is CASSSVGGAGETQYF. The CDR3 bases are TGTGCCAGCAGCTCGGTAGGGGGCGCAGGAGAGACCCAGTACTTC. This chain connects TRBV7-9 to TRBJ2-5, with TRBD1 matching 7 bases. J was trimmed by 4 bases and V by 4 bases; bases with no gene match: 9. CDR3 length: 15 amino acids. Germline V gives CDR1 SEHNR, CDR2 FQNEAQ (reference sequence).

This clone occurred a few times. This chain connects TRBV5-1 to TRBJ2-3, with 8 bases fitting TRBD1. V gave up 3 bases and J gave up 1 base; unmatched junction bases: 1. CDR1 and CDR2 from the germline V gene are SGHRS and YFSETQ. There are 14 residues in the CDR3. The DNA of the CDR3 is TGCGCCAGCAGCTCGGGACAGGGCACAGATACGCAGTATTTT. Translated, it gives CASSSGQGTDTQYF.

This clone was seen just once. This chain's CDR3 is CAWSVQGVNQPQHF. CDR3 nucleotides: TGTGCCTGGAGTGTGCAGGGGGTCAATCAGCCCCAGCATTTT. The chain recombines TRBV30 with TRBJ1-5; 7 bases line up with TRBD1. The CDR3 runs to 14 residues. CDR1 and CDR2 from the germline V gene are GTSNPN and SVGIG (reference sequence). V lost 0 bases and J lost 3; bases outside the gene matches: 2.

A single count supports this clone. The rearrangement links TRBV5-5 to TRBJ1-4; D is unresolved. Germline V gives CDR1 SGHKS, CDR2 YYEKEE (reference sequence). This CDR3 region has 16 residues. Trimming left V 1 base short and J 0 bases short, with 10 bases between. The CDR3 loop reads CASSLPHSATNEKLFF. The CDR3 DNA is TGTGCCAGCAGCTTGCCCCACAGTGCAACTAATGAAAAACTGTTTTTT.